The 10 T cell receptor beta chains in this list originate from one sample, sequenced in a study of memory CD4+ T cells and cytomegalovirus serostatus. The sort gate was single viable CD3+CD4+CD8-CD45RO+ cells for memory CD4+ T cells. The protocol was immunoSEQ multiplex PCR, while the TCRdb copy is restricted to in-frame clones and leaves out a portion. The sample lists 27,000 or so clones; about 76% were seen once. Sequenced input: memory CD4+ T cells from blood. These receptors all stem from an adult in good health and CMV-seronegative.

V usage is TRBV5-4 and J usage is TRBJ2-7; TRBD2 aligns across 11 bases. CDR1 and CDR2 from the germline V gene are SGHNT and YYREEE (reference sequence). This CDR3 is built from 16 residues. The ends lost 4 bases at V and 3 bases at J; junction bases unmatched: 9. The CDR3 sequence is CASSAGTSGKGYEQYF. The CDR3, as DNA: TGTGCCAGCAGCGCCGGGACTAGCGGCAAGGGCTACGAGCAGTACTTC.

The chain employs TRBV10-2 and TRBJ1-2; tentative D call: TRBD1 (6 bases). Trimming shortened V by 4 bases and J by 5 bases, and 17 bases separated the two germline ends. This CDR3 region has 15 residues. Germline lookup yields CDR1 WSHSY and CDR2 SAAADI. The CDR3 DNA sequence: TGCGCCAGCAGTGGAGGGGGGGCAGGTCATTATGGCTACACCTTC. The encoded protein is CASSGGGAGHYGYTF.

This chain links TRBV19 with TRBJ1-5; D not certain. From germline, CDR1 is LNHDA and CDR2 SQIVND (reference sequence). This CDR3 is 13 amino acids long. Trimming took off 3 bases at V and 7 bases at J, with 10 bases between the two ends. CDR3 sequence reads: CASSIQSRQPQHF. CDR3 nucleotides: TGTGCCAGTAGTATTCAGTCTAGACAGCCCCAGCATTTT.

This chain uses TRBV7-2 with TRBJ2-1; perhaps TRBD2 as D (6 bases). The CDR3 sequence is 14 residues long. V shed 9 bases and J shed 6 bases, with 18 bases lying between them. Per germline, CDR1 SGHTA and CDR2 FQGNSA. The CDR3 DNA is TGTGCCAGTAAGGGAAGCAGCGGGTCCAATGAGCAGTTCTTC. Translated, it gives CASKGSSGSNEQFF. Combining the CDR3 with reference TRBV7-2 and TRBJ2-1 gives the whole variable domain GAGVSQSPSNKVTEKGKDVELRCDPISGHTALYWYRQSLGQGLEFLIYFQGNSAPDKSGLPSDRFSAERTGGSVSTLTIQRTQQEDSAVYLCASKGSSGSNEQFFGPGTRLTVL.

The chain joins TRBV19 to TRBJ1-4, with D maybe TRBD1 (5 bases). The CDR3 has 13 residues. V shed 7 bases and J shed 6 bases, with 12 bases lying between them. Germline V gene lookup returns CDR1 LNHDA and CDR2 SQIVND (reference sequence). The CDR3 nucleotides read TGTGCCAGTACTAGGCAGGGTGATGAAAAACTGTTTTTT. It encodes CASTRQGDEKLFF.

The CDR3 nucleotides are TGTGCCAGCAGTCCTCCCCGATCCCTTACGCCTACGCAGTATTTT. It encodes CASSPPRSLTPTQYF. The chain couples TRBV28 to TRBJ2-3; no reliable D call. Germline V gene data show CDR1 as MDHEN and CDR2 as SYDVKM. CDR3 length: 15 residues. The ends were cut back, 5 bases at V and 8 bases at J, with 20 bases in the middle.

This chain connects TRBV19 to TRBJ1-2, with D unclear. CDR3 size: 14 residues. Looked up from germline, CDR1 is LNHDA and CDR2 is SQIVND (reference sequence). Trimming pared 7 bases from V and 1 base from J, leaving 13 bases between. The CDR3 nucleotides read TGTGCCAGTATCCCCGCCGGGAATAACTATGGCTACACCTTC. As protein: CASIPAGNNYGYTF.

J is TRBJ2-5 and V is TRBV5-4; 9 positions match TRBD1. From germline, CDR1 is SGHNT and CDR2 YYREEE (reference sequence). V lost 4 bases, J lost 0 bases, and 4 bases stayed unmatched. CDR3 size: 15 residues. CDR3 DNA sequence: TGTGCCAGCAGCCCGACAGGGGGGAACCAAGAGACCCAGTACTTC. Translated, it gives CASSPTGGNQETQYF.

The chain combines TRBV9 with TRBJ2-5; 7 positions match TRBD2. Germline CDR1 SGDLS, CDR2 YYNGEE. The CDR3 totals 14 residues. V shed 2 bases, J shed 5 bases, and the junction held 6 bases outside the gene matches. DNA for the CDR3: TGTGCCAGCAGCGTCGCCACCGGGGGGGAGACCCAGTACTTC. This codes for CASSVATGGETQYF.

The V and J genes are TRBV25-1 and TRBJ2-5; perhaps D is TRBD1 or TRBD2 (5 bases each). The germline CDR1 and CDR2 sequences are MGHDK and SYGVNS. The V gene lost 6 bases and the J gene lost 5 bases, with 13 bases spanning the gap. This CDR3 spans 13 amino acids. For the CDR3, the DNA is TGTGCCAGCAGGATGGGGGTGTCCGAGACCCAGTACTTC. It codes for CASRMGVSETQYF.